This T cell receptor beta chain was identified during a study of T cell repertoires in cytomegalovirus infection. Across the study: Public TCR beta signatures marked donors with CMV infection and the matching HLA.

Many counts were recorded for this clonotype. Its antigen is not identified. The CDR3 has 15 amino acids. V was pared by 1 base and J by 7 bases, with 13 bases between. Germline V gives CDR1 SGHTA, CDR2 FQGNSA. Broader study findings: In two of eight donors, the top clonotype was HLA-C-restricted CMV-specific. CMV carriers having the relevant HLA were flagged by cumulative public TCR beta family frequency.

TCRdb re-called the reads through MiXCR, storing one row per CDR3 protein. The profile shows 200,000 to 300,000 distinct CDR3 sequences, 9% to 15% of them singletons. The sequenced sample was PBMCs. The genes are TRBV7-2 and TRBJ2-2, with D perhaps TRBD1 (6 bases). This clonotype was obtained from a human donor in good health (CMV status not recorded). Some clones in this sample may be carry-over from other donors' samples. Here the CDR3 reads CASSLGAGDGGELFF. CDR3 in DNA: TGTGCCAGCAGCTTAGGGGCAGGGGATGGCGGGGAGCTGTTTTTT.